The 10 T cell receptor beta chains given below trace back to one sample, sequenced in a study of T cells in localized non-small cell lung cancer. Here immunoSEQ multiplex PCR was the method, and the copy in TCRdb shows in-frame clones only, minus some. The data contain some 22,000 clones, about 81% of them singletons. The input for sequencing was peripheral blood, taken before any cancer treatment. These receptors were collected from a man aged 40-75 years with stage I lung adenocarcinoma.

The V and J genes are TRBV5-1 and TRBJ2-1, with 8 bases fitting TRBD2. The CDR3 length is 16 residues. V was pared by 5 bases and J by 0 bases, with 7 bases of the junction left unmatched. CDR1 is SGHRS and CDR2 is YFSETQ in the germline V gene. CDR3 sequence: CASSRTGTSSYNEQFF. CDR3 DNA sequence: TGCGCCAGCAGTCGCACCGGGACTAGCTCCTACAATGAGCAGTTCTTC. The whole variable domain, remainder taken from reference TRBV5-1 and TRBJ2-1, is KAGVTQTPRYLIKTRGQQVTLSCSPISGHRSVSWYQQTPGQGLQFLFEYFSETQRNKGNFPGRFSGRQFSNSRSEMNVSTLELGDSALYLCASSRTGTSSYNEQFFGPGTRLTVL.

The chain employs TRBV30 and TRBJ2-2; D could derive from TRBD1 or TRBD2 (7 bases each). From germline, CDR1 is GTSNPN and CDR2 SVGIG (reference sequence). There are 13 residues in the CDR3. Trimming shortened V by 8 bases and J by 4 bases, and 14 bases separated the two germline ends. The CDR3: CARAGQTTGELFF. CDR3 sequence (DNA): TGTGCCCGAGCGGGACAGACCACCGGGGAGCTGTTTTTT.

The J gene is TRBJ1-4, the V gene TRBV4-1; no clear D. Germline V gene sequence: CDR1 MGHRA, CDR2 YSYEKL. This CDR3 is built from 15 residues. Trimming took off 4 bases at V and 0 bases at J, with 9 bases between the two ends. CDR3 amino acids: CASSLTPATNEKLFF. The CDR3 DNA reads TGCGCCAGCAGCCTCACTCCCGCAACTAATGAAAAACTGTTTTTT.

The J gene is TRBJ2-2, the V gene TRBV7-3; possibly TRBD2 for D (6 bases). Germline CDR1 reads SGHTA; CDR2 reads FQGTGA. The CDR3 spans 14 residues. V was pared by 5 bases and J by 6 bases, with 13 bases between. CDR3 nucleotides: TGTGCCAGCAGCCAACCTAGGGACTCCGGGGAGCTGTTTTTT. Its translation: CASSQPRDSGELFF. Full variable domain (rest looked up from reference TRBV7-3 and TRBJ2-2): GAGVSQTPSNKVTEKGKYVELRCDPISGHTALYWYRQSLGQGPEFLIYFQGTGAADDSGLPNDRFFAVRPEGSVSTLKIQRTERGDSAVYLCASSQPRDSGELFFGEGSRLTVL.

The V call is TRBV21-1, the J call TRBJ1-5; the table's D call, TRBD1, was not checked against the DNA. TRBV21-1 has pseudogene status. The CDR3 spans 16 residues. In nucleotides, the CDR3 is TGTGCCAGCAGCGCCGGGACAGGGGGCAGCAATCAGCCCCAGCATTTT. Translated: CASSAGTGGSNQPQHF.

This clone was seen just once. The DNA for the CDR3 is TGTGCCAGCAGCCCGAGCGTGTATGGCACAGATACGCAGTATTTT. This sequence encodes CASSPSVYGTDTQYF. The gene calls are TRBV7-2 and TRBJ2-3, with D unclear. The ends were cut back, 5 bases at V and 1 base at J, with 13 bases in the middle. The CDR3 extends over 15 amino acids. CDR1 SGHTA and CDR2 FQGNSA come from the germline V gene.

V gene TRBV5-1 combines with J gene TRBJ2-7, with D perhaps TRBD2 (6 bases). V dropped 0 bases and J dropped 5 bases, with 15 bases sitting between them. Germline-derived CDR1 and CDR2 are SGHRS and YFSETQ. This CDR3 region has 15 residues. The CDR3 region is CASSLATSRGHEQYF. DNA of the CDR3: TGCGCCAGCAGCTTGGCGACTAGTCGGGGCCACGAGCAGTACTTC.

The CDR3 loop reads CARINSGPGGSYEQYF. CDR3 DNA sequence: TGTGCCAGGATAAACTCGGGTCCAGGGGGCTCCTACGAGCAGTACTTC. J is TRBJ2-7 and V is TRBV7-3; 7 bases match TRBD1. V gave up 9 bases and J gave up 0 bases; unmatched junction bases: 14. Germline V CDR1 and CDR2: SGHTA, FQGTGA. This CDR3 spans 16 amino acids.

The chain links TRBV6-1 to TRBJ2-1; D uncertain. This CDR3 region has 15 residues. Germline V gene sequence: CDR1 MNHNS, CDR2 SASEGT. Trimming removed 5 bases at V and 6 bases at J, with 17 bases between. The CDR3, as DNA: TGTGCCAGCAGTCCCCTCGCACGTACTACCAATGAGCAGTTCTTC. This codes for CASSPLARTTNEQFF.

This chain connects TRBV7-9 to TRBJ2-3; maybe TRBD1 (6 bases). Germline V gene lookup returns CDR1 SEHNR and CDR2 FQNEAQ (reference sequence). The V end lost 4 bases, the J end lost 1 base, and 18 bases lay between the germline ends. The CDR3 runs to 17 residues. Here the CDR3 DNA reads TGTGCCAGCAGCTCCCAGACGACAGGATCACGCACAGATACGCAGTATTTT. This codes for CASSSQTTGSRTDTQYF. Full variable domain (remainder filled in from reference TRBV7-9 and TRBJ2-3): DTGVSQNPRHKITKRGQNVTFRCDPISEHNRLYWYRQTLGQGPEFLTYFQNEAQLEKSRLLSDRFSAERPKGSFSTLEIQRTEQGDSAMYLCASSSQTTGSRTDTQYFGPGTRLTVL.